The 19 T cell receptor beta chains presented below share a single source sample, sequenced in a study of cytomegalovirus exposure and HLA in healthy donors. Data came from immunoSEQ multiplex PCR; TCRdb stores just in-frame clones and leaves some out. The table records about 200,000 clones, 80% to 90% of them present only once. The sequenced sample was PBMCs. All receptors come from a woman in her twenties or thirties in good health and CMV-seronegative.

The genes are TRBV19 and TRBJ1-6, with D maybe TRBD1 (5 bases). The CDR3 is made up of 14 amino acids. Germline V gene lookup returns CDR1 LNHDA and CDR2 SQIVND (reference sequence). V lost 10 bases and J lost 3, with 13 bases in between. The CDR3 here is CATAAGVYNSPLHF. The CDR3 bases are TGTGCCACGGCGGCGGGGGTCTATAATTCACCCCTCCACTTT.

This clone was recorded once. The chain couples TRBV4-1 to TRBJ2-1; tentative D call: TRBD2 (5 bases). Trimming cost V 3 bases and J 4 bases, with 19 bases left between them. This CDR3 has 17 residues. Germline CDR1 MGHRA, CDR2 YSYEKL. The DNA for the CDR3 is TGCGCCAGCAGCCATACCATAGCGACGGCCCCTTACAATGAGCAGTTCTTC. Encoded protein: CASSHTIATAPYNEQFF.

The chain uses TRBV7-7 and TRBJ2-2, with D maybe TRBD2 (6 bases). The CDR3 runs to 15 residues. V gave up 3 bases and J gave up 7 bases, with 15 bases separating them. CDR1 and CDR2 from the germline V gene are SSHAT and FNYEAQ (reference sequence). This chain's CDR3 is CASSFRDSGHGELFF. DNA of the CDR3: TGTGCCAGCAGCTTCCGGGACTCCGGCCACGGGGAGCTGTTTTTT.

The gene calls are TRBV11-2 and TRBJ1-1, with a weak D call TRBD1 (5 bases). The CDR3 runs 15 residues. The germline V gene encodes CDR1 SGHAT and CDR2 FQNNGV. The V and J ends lost 1 base and 2 bases respectively, with 11 bases between them. The DNA for the CDR3 is TGTGCCAGCAGCTTAGTTGGGGGGGACAACACTGAAGCTTTCTTT. This sequence encodes CASSLVGGDNTEAFF.

This chain joins TRBV5-1 and TRBJ2-5, with a weak D call TRBD1 (6 bases). Germline V gene sequence: CDR1 SGHRS, CDR2 YFSETQ. With 0 bases removed from V and 5 bases from J, the gap between germline ends came to 8 bases. The CDR3 length is 13 residues. DNA for the CDR3: TGCGCCAGCAGCTTGGACAGGGTGGAGACCCAGTACTTC. Translating gives CASSLDRVETQYF.

V and J are TRBV4-1 and TRBJ2-2; 15 nucleotides align to TRBD2. Germline-derived CDR1 and CDR2 are MGHRA and YSYEKL. This CDR3 has 17 residues. V shed 4 bases, J shed 3 bases, and the junction held 3 bases outside the gene matches. The CDR3 sequence: CASSLGTSGRYTGELFF. For the CDR3, the DNA is TGCGCCAGCAGCCTCGGGACTAGCGGGAGGTACACCGGGGAGCTGTTTTTT.

This chain joins TRBV18 and TRBJ2-1, with D perhaps matching TRBD1 (6 bases). Trimming pared 5 bases from V and 5 bases from J, leaving 16 bases between. CDR1 KGHSH and CDR2 LQKENI come from the germline V gene. The CDR3 spans 15 residues. CDR3 DNA sequence: TGTGCCAGCTCATCCTACGGACAGACCAACAATGAGCAGTTCTTC. It yields the protein CASSSYGQTNNEQFF. The whole variable domain, filled in from reference TRBV18 and TRBJ2-1, reads NAGVMQNPRHLVRRRGQEARLRCSPMKGHSHVYWYRQLPEEGLKFMVYLQKENIIDESGMPKERFSAEFPKEGPSILRIQQVVRGDSAAYFCASSSYGQTNNEQFFGPGTRLTVL.

The chain recombines TRBV6-5 with TRBJ2-7, with D possibly TRBD1 on 6 matching bases. This CDR3 comprises 13 residues. V lost 6 bases and J lost 3, with 12 bases in between. In germline, CDR1 is MNHEY, CDR2 SVGAGI. The CDR3 DNA is TGTGCCAGCAGAGTTACAGGGCGCTACGAGCAGTACTTC. As protein: CASRVTGRYEQYF.

The CDR3 nucleotides are TGTGCCAGCAGCCTTAGCACAGATACGCAGTATTTT. It codes for CASSLSTDTQYF. The chain links TRBV9 to TRBJ2-3, with no clear D. The germline CDR1 and CDR2 sequences are SGDLS and YYNGEE. The CDR3 loop spans 12 amino acids. V lost 4 bases and J 0 bases, leaving 3 bases between the germline ends.

CDR3 in amino acids: CASSPYWTGQGHTGELFF. For the CDR3, the DNA is TGTGCCAGTAGTCCTTACTGGACGGGACAGGGTCACACCGGGGAGCTGTTTTTT. The chain is built from TRBV19 and TRBJ2-2; 9 bases line up with TRBD1. Unmatched junction bases numbered 13, after V lost 5 bases and J lost 3 bases. The CDR3 spans 18 residues. Germline values: CDR1 LNHDA, CDR2 SQIVND (reference sequence).

V gene TRBV6-4 combines with J gene TRBJ1-1; 10 positions match TRBD1. The J segment lost 5 bases and the V segment lost 4 bases, leaving 7 bases of the junction unmatched. Per germline, CDR1 MRHNA and CDR2 SNTAGT. The length of the CDR3 is 15 residues. The CDR3 spells CASSAQGTGETEAFF. CDR3 bases: TGTGCCAGCAGTGCCCAGGGGACAGGGGAAACTGAAGCTTTCTTT.

This chain joins TRBV5-1 and TRBJ1-4; the D is unclear. CDR3 length: 14 residues. The ends were cut back, 3 bases at V and 7 bases at J, with 13 bases in the middle. Per the germline V gene, CDR1 is SGHRS and CDR2 is YFSETQ. The CDR3 sequence is CASSYTGGIEKLFF. The CDR3 DNA sequence: TGCGCCAGCAGCTACACCGGAGGGATTGAAAAACTGTTTTTT.

The chain links TRBV19 to TRBJ2-7; 11 bases map to TRBD2. Germline CDR1 LNHDA, CDR2 SQIVND (reference sequence). The CDR3 totals 15 residues. The V gene end was trimmed by 3 bases and the J gene end by 4 bases; junction bases not matched to a gene: 5. CDR3 nucleotides: TGTGCCAGTAGTATGGTCGCTAGCGGGGGGTACGAGCAGTACTTC. This gives the protein CASSMVASGGYEQYF.

This clone has a single count. This chain uses TRBV5-1 with TRBJ1-2, with TRBD1 matching over 8 bases. The J segment lost 4 bases and the V segment lost 4 bases, leaving 6 bases of the junction unmatched. This CDR3 has 14 amino acids. Germline V gene data show CDR1 as SGHRS and CDR2 as YFSETQ. The CDR3 reads CASSTDRAFYGYTF. Here the CDR3 DNA reads TGCGCCAGCAGCACGGACAGGGCGTTCTATGGCTACACCTTC.

This chain joins TRBV6-1 and TRBJ1-4; D not resolved. V was clipped by 7 bases and J by 8 bases, with 20 bases between them. Germline V CDR1 and CDR2: MNHNS, SASEGT. The CDR3 has 15 amino acids. The CDR3 DNA follows: TGTGCCAGCACCCTGACGATGGGCCGAGGGGAAAAACTGTTTTTT. It encodes CASTLTMGRGEKLFF.

The chain carries TRBV27 and TRBJ1-2, with a weak D call TRBD1 (5 bases). The V gene lost 6 bases and the J gene lost 3 bases, with 11 bases spanning the gap. The CDR3 contains 13 residues. Germline-derived CDR1 and CDR2 are MNHEY and SMNVEV (reference sequence). The CDR3 nucleotides read TGTGCCAGCAGCTTGGGCAGGGACTATGGCTACACCTTC. Protein: CASSLGRDYGYTF.

V gene TRBV10-2 combines with J gene TRBJ2-1; TRBD2 agrees at 13 bases. CDR1 is WSHSY, CDR2 SAAADI, per germline. The CDR3 totals 14 residues. V gave up 10 bases and J gave up 7 bases; unmatched junction bases: 7. The CDR3 spells CATLLAGGPNEQFF. Written as DNA, the CDR3 is TGCGCCACCCTACTAGCGGGAGGGCCGAATGAGCAGTTCTTC.

This clone is a singleton in its sample. The rearrangement links TRBV18 to TRBJ2-7, with 11 bases aligning to TRBD2. The CDR3 spans 15 residues. V shed 7 bases, J shed 2 bases, and the junction held 7 bases outside the gene matches. The germline gives CDR1 KGHSH, CDR2 LQKENI. In nucleotides, the CDR3 is TGTGCCAGCTTCGTCACTAGCGGGAGAGCCTACGAGCAGTACTTC. It codes for CASFVTSGRAYEQYF.

The chain recombines TRBV25-1 with TRBJ2-1; 8 bases match TRBD2. CDR1 MGHDK and CDR2 SYGVNS come from the germline V gene. V lost 4 bases and J lost 5; bases outside the gene matches: 4. This CDR3 has 14 residues. As DNA, the CDR3 is TGTGCCAGCAGTGCCCGACTAGCGAACAATGAGCAGTTCTTC. Its translation: CASSARLANNEQFF.